This T cell receptor (beta chain) stems from a study of control samples from healthy donors and cancer patients. Profiled with immunoSEQ multiplex PCR; TCRdb holds only in-frame clones, not every one. The table includes some 130,000 clones, 92% detected once. This CDR3 comprises 17 residues. Trimming removed 3 bases from V and 1 base from J; junction bases left unmatched: 8. Germline V CDR1 and CDR2: KGHSH, LQKENI. The sequenced material came from blood. The gene calls are TRBV18 and TRBJ2-2; 7 nucleotides agree with TRBD2. The source of this sequence is a man aged 25-40 years in good health. The CDR3, as DNA: TGTGCCAGCTCACCCTACCACCCTAGCGGGAACACCGGGGAGCTGTTTTTT. Its protein is CASSPYHPSGNTGELFF.